This T cell receptor beta chain originates from a study of T cell repertoires in ileal Crohn's disease (dated by TCRdb to the late 2010s). In terms of the full investigation: The median duration of disease was approximately eight years, and at the time of surgery about 35% of patients were active smokers. All patients had surgery for a complication: stricturing disease in about 60% and penetrating disease in roughly 39%. Postoperative therapy was given to about half of the patients, with thiopurines administered to 11 patients and anti-TNF agents administered to about 20 patients. TCR repertoire analysis was done in 55 to 70 Crohn's disease patients from a prospective multicentre cohort. The study ran alongside a multicentre cohort designed to identify predictors of early endoscopic recurrence after ileocolonic resection. A Rutgeerts score above i0 was used to define endoscopic postoperative recurrence. A total of 171 mucosal samples from 57 patients were sequenced, collected from several sites on the surgical specimen and at postoperative endoscopy.

Roughly 540 nanograms of biopsy DNA per sample were submitted for commercial TCRB immunosequencing. CDR3 regions were amplified from genomic DNA by Adaptive Biotechnology using a two-step, amplification bias-controlled multiplex PCR. Primers covering every V and J gene segment were used in the first PCR, while barcodes and Illumina adapters were added in the second PCR. CDR3 libraries were sequenced using an Illumina instrument. On the authors' methods: Analysis combined the vendor-provided pipelines with custom analysis of raw data in R/Bioconductor under R version 3.3.0. Clonality, ranging from 0 to 1, was calculated as the inverse of the normalised Shannon entropy of all productive clones. High-frequency clones were defined as the share of the repertoire taken up by the top 100 clones, keeping only clones that passed a 95% confidence test. Repertoire diversity was measured with the Simpson index, and overlap between samples was measured with the Morisita-Horn index. TCRdb took this table from immuneACCESS and kept in-frame rearrangements with V and J called. Such tables lack part of the clones; where checked against another copy, unresolved V genes explain under half of the gap, and the rest is unexplained. V and J calls and clone size come straight from that table; D and trimming were deduced from the DNA. This sample is represented by roughly 2,500 clones; roughly 97% of them were singletons. The ten largest clonotypes hold 0.95% to 1.5% of the sample.

The CDR3 sequence holds 14 residues, the cysteine and valine included. Of all the DNA, just the CDR3 is kept, 42 bases in frame from base 1. Overall results and qualifications from the work: Compared with non-smokers, patients who were active smokers at surgery showed a significantly higher proportion of clonal expansions (about 25% vs 20%, p=0.02). Compared with CD4 T cells, sorted CD8 T cells contained more high-frequency clones, which suggests that the mucosal expansions were mostly CD8. Endoscopic recurrence was found to be associated with higher high-frequency clone percentages at surgery, and recurrence was observed in all patients with clonality above 26.8% (18/57). Mucosal CD4 and CD8 T cells were sorted and sequenced only in a subgroup of patients, whose size was not stated.

Adults with ileal or ileocolonic Crohn's disease for whom ileocolonic resection was indicated were considered eligible. Whole ileal mucosal biopsies were stored frozen at -80°C before DNA extraction. Genomic DNA was isolated from frozen whole biopsies using a TRizol-based method, and the DNA was quantified with a NanoDrop 2000 spectrophotometer. Comment on this clone: Its antigen is currently not known. It has no much larger one-base neighbor in the sample; base qualities were not kept.

This chain joins TRBV21-1 to TRBJ2-7; TRBD1, the table's D call, lacks a check against the DNA. TRBV21-1 constitutes a pseudogene. Sequencing was done on a sample of ileal tissue. The sequence derives from an adult with Crohn's disease. CDR3 sequence: CATRERRGLGEQYV. The sequenced DNA: TGTGCCACAAGGGAGCGCAGGGGGCTTGGCGAGCAGTACGTC.